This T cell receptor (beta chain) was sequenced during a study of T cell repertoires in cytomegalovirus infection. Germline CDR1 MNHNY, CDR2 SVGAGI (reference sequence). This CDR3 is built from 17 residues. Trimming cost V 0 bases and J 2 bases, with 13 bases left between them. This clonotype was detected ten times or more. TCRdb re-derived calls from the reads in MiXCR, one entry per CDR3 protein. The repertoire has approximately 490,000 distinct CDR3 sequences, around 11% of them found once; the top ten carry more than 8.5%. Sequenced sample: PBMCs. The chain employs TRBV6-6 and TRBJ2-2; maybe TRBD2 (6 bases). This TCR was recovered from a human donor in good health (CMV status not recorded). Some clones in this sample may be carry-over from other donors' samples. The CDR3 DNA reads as TGTGCCAGCAGTTACTCGAGGGAGGCAATCAACACCGGGGAGCTGTTTTTT. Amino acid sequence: CASSYSREAINTGELFF.